This TCR beta chain was recorded in a study of tumor-infiltrating lymphocytes in primary liver carcinoma. The wider study: The neoplasms were of stage T1-T3 N0M0, with dimensions of roughly 4 to 11 cm across. Study results and caveats: The overlap of tumor-adjacent and tumor-blood pairs was smaller than that of tumor region pairs.

Without any cell sorting, about 20-32 mg of bulk tissue yielded co-extracted RNA and DNA. Histology found more than 75% viable tumor cells per sample. With a constant-region primer, TCR beta cDNA was made from 400 to 550 ng of total RNA. Library construction for TCR beta comprised three nested multiplex PCR rounds performed with slightly modified ARM-PCR. Forward primers for TRBV1-TRBV30 and a C-beta reverse primer served the first two PCR rounds, at 10 cycles each. MiXCR, applied by TCRdb to the multiplex PCR reads, yields one record per CDR3 protein. The sample yields about 20,000 distinct CDR3 sequences, about 65% seen once. As for this clonotype: Its antigen is still unknown. Lacking the conserved final phenylalanine or tryptophan, this CDR3 likely reflects a read error.

CDR1 is ENHRY, CDR2 SYGVKD, per germline. This CDR3 is 17 amino acids long. Sequencing used liver tumor tissue from sampling region 1. Documented subset: tumor region T1, superior pole. The TCR was taken from a man aged 40-49 years with primary liver carcinoma and hepatitis B virus infection. This chain joins TRBV10-3 and TRBJ2-2, with unresolved D. DNA for the CDR3: TGCGCCATCAGTGAGTTCGAAGCCGGGCCAGACACCGGGGAGCTGTTTTAT. It yields the protein CAISEFEAGPDTGELFY.